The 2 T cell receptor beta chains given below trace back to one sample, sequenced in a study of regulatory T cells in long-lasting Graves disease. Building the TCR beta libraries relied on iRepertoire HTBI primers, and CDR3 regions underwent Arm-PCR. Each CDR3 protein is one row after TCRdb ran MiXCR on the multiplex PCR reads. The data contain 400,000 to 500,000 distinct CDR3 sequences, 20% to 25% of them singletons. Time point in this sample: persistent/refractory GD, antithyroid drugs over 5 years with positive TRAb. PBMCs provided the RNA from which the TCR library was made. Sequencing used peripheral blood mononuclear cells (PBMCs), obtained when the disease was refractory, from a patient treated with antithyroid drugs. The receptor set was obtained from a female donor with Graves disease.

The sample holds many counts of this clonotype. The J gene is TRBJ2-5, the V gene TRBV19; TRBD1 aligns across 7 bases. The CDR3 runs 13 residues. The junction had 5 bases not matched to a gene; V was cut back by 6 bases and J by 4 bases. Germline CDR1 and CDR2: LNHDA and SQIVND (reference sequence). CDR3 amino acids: CASSNRDRETQYF. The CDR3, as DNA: TGTGCCAGTAGCAACCGGGACAGAGAGACCCAGTACTTC.

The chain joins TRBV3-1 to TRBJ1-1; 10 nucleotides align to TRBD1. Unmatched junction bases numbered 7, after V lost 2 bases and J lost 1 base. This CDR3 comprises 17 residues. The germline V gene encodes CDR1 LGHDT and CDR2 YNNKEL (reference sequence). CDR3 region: CASSQTGQGDGNTEAFF. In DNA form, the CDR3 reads TGTGCCAGCAGCCAAACCGGACAGGGGGACGGGAACACTGAAGCTTTCTTT.